One sample yielded the 11 T cell receptor beta chains listed below, sequenced in a study of T cell responses to AZD1222 COVID-19 vaccine. Method: immunoSEQ multiplex PCR; TCRdb's copy keeps in-frame clones and lacks some. The table records over 130,000 clones, about 90% of them present only once. The material was peripheral blood, obtained 28 days after the second AZD1222 dose. Receptors were obtained from an adult who received the AZD1222 COVID-19 vaccine.

The chain combines TRBV7-2 with TRBJ1-1; D call uncertain. V lost 2 bases and J lost 6, with 13 bases in between. This CDR3 is built from 14 residues. Per germline, CDR1 SGHTA and CDR2 FQGNSA. DNA of the CDR3: TGTGCCAGCAGCTTATTGGAGATAAGGGCTGAAGCTTTCTTT. Translating it yields CASSLLEIRAEAFF.

The chain carries TRBV18 and TRBJ2-7, with 7 bases that match TRBD1. The length of the CDR3 is 14 residues. The germline V gene encodes CDR1 KGHSH and CDR2 LQKENI. The V gene end was trimmed by 2 bases and the J gene end by 6 bases; junction bases not matched to a gene: 7. The CDR3 bases are TGTGCCAGCTCACCAATCGACAGGGCCCCCGAGCAGTACTTC. Residues: CASSPIDRAPEQYF.

The V gene is TRBV19, the J gene TRBJ2-3; D gene unclear. The CDR3 runs 13 residues. The germline gives CDR1 LNHDA, CDR2 SQIVND (reference sequence). Trimming cost V 6 bases and J 1 base, with 8 bases left between them. CDR3 bases: TGTGCCAGTAGGAGTACTGGCACAGATACGCAGTATTTT. This translates into CASRSTGTDTQYF.

This chain connects TRBV2 to TRBJ2-5; D is undetermined. The germline V gene encodes CDR1 SNHLY and CDR2 FYNNEI. V gave up 4 bases and J gave up 2 bases, with 11 bases separating them. The CDR3 spans 14 residues. CDR3 coding DNA: TGTGCCAGCAGTGGGAACCTCCCTCAAGAGACCCAGTACTTC. Amino acid sequence: CASSGNLPQETQYF.

This clone was observed once. This chain connects TRBV18 to TRBJ1-1; TRBD1 might be the D (6 bases). Trimming left V 6 bases short and J 4 bases short, with 15 bases between. Germline CDR1 reads KGHSH; CDR2 reads LQKENI. This CDR3 has 14 amino acids. In DNA, the CDR3 is TGTGCCAGCTCGTGGGATGGGACATCCACTGAAGCTTTCTTT. It specifies CASSWDGTSTEAFF.

The chain links TRBV28 to TRBJ1-5; 7 nucleotides line up with TRBD1. Per the germline V gene, CDR1 is MDHEN and CDR2 is SYDVKM. The CDR3 has 16 residues. With 4 bases clipped from V and 4 bases from J, the junction kept 10 bases outside the gene matches. The CDR3 sequence: CASSSRTGPLNQPQHF. CDR3 sequence (DNA): TGTGCCAGCAGTTCACGGACAGGACCCTTAAATCAGCCCCAGCATTTT.

V gene TRBV4-1 combines with J gene TRBJ1-3; unclear D gene. The germline V gene encodes CDR1 MGHRA and CDR2 YSYEKL. The CDR3 runs 15 residues. Trimming took off 7 bases at V and 4 bases at J, with 17 bases between the two ends. The CDR3 reads CASKRGVLGGNTIYF. In DNA, the CDR3 is TGCGCCAGCAAACGAGGCGTCTTGGGGGGAAACACCATATATTTT.

V gene TRBV7-9 combines with J gene TRBJ1-4; D is uncertain. The CDR3 covers 16 residues. V lost 5 bases and J lost 4, with 17 bases in between. The V gene's germline CDR1 is SEHNR and CDR2 FQNEAQ (reference sequence). The CDR3 bases are TGTGCCAGCAGCCTCCTCGACGGAGGAGTTAATGAAAAACTGTTTTTT. It translates to CASSLLDGGVNEKLFF.

This clone was detected once. The chain couples TRBV29-1 to TRBJ1-1; D is ambiguous. The CDR3 extends over 17 amino acids. The V end was cut by 6 bases, the J end by 3 bases, with 26 bases between. Looked up from germline, CDR1 is SQVTM and CDR2 is ANQGSEA. In nucleotides, the CDR3 is TGCAGCGTCCAACAGCCACCGGGCCTCCGGCGCGACACTGAAGCTTTCTTT. Translation: CSVQQPPGLRRDTEAFF.

The chain links TRBV10-3 to TRBJ1-6; TRBD1 matches 8 bases. The CDR3 length is 15 residues. V lost 3 bases to trimming and J lost 9 bases; unmatched junction nucleotides: 7. Germline V gene data show CDR1 as ENHRY and CDR2 as SYGVKD. For the CDR3, the DNA is TGTGCCATCAGTGACTCAGGGGGCTTCAGTTCACCCCTCCACTTT. Protein: CAISDSGGFSSPLHF.

The chain is built from TRBV4-1 and TRBJ1-1; D is unresolved. In germline, CDR1 is MGHRA, CDR2 YSYEKL. The CDR3 length is 14 residues. V lost 4 bases to trimming and J lost 0 bases, with 9 bases between them. CDR3 sequence reads: CASSPPRLNTEAFF. CDR3 in DNA: TGCGCCAGCAGCCCGCCGCGGCTGAACACTGAAGCTTTCTTT.